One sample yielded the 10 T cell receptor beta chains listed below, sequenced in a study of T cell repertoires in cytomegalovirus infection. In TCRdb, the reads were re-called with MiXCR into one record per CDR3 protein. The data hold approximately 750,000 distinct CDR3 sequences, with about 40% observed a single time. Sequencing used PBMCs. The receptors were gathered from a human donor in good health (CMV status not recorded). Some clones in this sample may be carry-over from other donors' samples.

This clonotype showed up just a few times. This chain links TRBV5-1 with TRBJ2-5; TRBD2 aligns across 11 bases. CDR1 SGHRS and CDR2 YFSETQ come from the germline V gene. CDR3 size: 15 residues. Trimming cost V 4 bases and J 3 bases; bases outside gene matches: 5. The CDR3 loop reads CASSIGTSGKETQYF. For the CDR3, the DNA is TGCGCCAGCAGCATCGGGACTAGCGGTAAAGAGACCCAGTACTTC.

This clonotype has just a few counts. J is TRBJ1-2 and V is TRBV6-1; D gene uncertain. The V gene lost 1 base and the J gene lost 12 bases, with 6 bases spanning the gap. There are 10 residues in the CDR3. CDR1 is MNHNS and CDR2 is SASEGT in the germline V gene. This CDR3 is CASSEGRDTF. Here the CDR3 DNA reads TGTGCCAGCAGTGAAGGCCGGGACACCTTC.

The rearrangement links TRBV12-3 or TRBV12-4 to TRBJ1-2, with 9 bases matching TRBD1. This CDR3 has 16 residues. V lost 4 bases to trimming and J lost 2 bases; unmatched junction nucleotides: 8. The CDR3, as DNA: TGTGCCAGCAGTTCCTCTCGGACAGGGGTAAACTATGGCTACACCTTC. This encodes CASSSSRTGVNYGYTF.

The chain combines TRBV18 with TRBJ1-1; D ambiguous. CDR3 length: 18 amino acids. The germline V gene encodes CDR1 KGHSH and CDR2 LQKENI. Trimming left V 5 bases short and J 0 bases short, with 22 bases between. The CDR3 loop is CASSSLVGRTNMNTEAFF. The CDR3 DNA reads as TGTGCCAGCTCATCGCTTGTCGGCAGAACTAACATGAACACTGAAGCTTTCTTT.

Written as DNA, the CDR3 is TGTGCCAGCAGCTTAGAGCGGGGGGCCTCCTACAATGAGCAGTTCTTC. Its protein product is CASSLERGASYNEQFF. The chain employs TRBV11-2 and TRBJ2-1, with 8 positions matching TRBD2. The CDR3 covers 16 residues. From germline, CDR1 is SGHAT and CDR2 FQNNGV. The V and J ends lost 0 bases and 0 bases, in that order; junction bases with no gene match: 1.

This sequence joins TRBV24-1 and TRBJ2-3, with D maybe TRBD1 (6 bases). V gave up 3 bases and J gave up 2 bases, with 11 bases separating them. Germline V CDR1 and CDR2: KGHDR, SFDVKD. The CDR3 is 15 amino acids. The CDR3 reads CATSDPGQTTDTQYF. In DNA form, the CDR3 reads TGTGCCACCAGTGATCCCGGACAGACCACAGATACGCAGTATTTT.

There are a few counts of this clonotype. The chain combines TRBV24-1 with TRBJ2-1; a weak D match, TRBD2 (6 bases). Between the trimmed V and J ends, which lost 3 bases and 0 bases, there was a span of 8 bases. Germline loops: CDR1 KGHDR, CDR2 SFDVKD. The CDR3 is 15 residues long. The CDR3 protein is CATSDRGSSYNEQFF. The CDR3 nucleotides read TGTGCCACCAGTGATCGGGGGAGCTCCTACAATGAGCAGTTCTTC.

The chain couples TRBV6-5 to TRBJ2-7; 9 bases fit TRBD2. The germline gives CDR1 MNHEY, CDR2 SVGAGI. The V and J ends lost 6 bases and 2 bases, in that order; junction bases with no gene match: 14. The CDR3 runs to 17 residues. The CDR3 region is CASSTIAAGLATYEQYF. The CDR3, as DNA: TGTGCCAGCAGCACTATCGCGGCTGGACTAGCGACCTACGAGCAGTACTTC.

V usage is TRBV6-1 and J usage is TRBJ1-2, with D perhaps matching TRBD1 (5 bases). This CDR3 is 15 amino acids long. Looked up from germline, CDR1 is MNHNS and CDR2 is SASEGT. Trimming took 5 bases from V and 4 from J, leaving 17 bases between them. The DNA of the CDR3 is TGTGCCAGCAGTCCGGGACGGATCGACCCCTATGGCTACACCTTC. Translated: CASSPGRIDPYGYTF.

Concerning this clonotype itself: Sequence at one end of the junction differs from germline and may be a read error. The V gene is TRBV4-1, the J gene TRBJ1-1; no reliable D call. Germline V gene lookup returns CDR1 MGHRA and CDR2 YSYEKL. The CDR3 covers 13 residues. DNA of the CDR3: TGCGCCAGAAGCCAAGCCCAGAACACTGAAGCTTTCTTT. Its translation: CARSQAQNTEAFF.